Shown below are 9 T cell receptor beta chains from a single sample sequenced in a study of T cells expressing NK-cell markers. TCRdb reprocessed the 5' RACE reads, keeping one entry per CDR3 protein, no DNA. This table holds about half a million distinct CDR3 sequences. The material sequenced was blood T cells: a sorted CD56 or NKG2C T cell subset, CD4+ or CD8+ T cells, or bulk PBMC T cells (not recorded which). All receptors derive from a woman aged 50 to 65 in good health.

V is TRBV5-1 and J is TRBJ2-3; without DNA, the TCRdb call of TRBD1 cannot be checked. CDR3 length: 16 amino acids. CDR1 is SGHRS and CDR2 is YFSETQ in the germline V gene. The CDR3: CASSSADRGLTDTQYF. Variable domain in full (rest from reference TRBV5-1 and TRBJ2-3): KAGVTQTPRYLIKTRGQQVTLSCSPISGHRSVSWYQQTPGQGLQFLFEYFSETQRNKGNFPGRFSGRQFSNSRSEMNVSTLELGDSALYLCASSSADRGLTDTQYFGPGTRLTVL.

V gene TRBV2 combines with J gene TRBJ2-3; the TRBD1 assignment by TCRdb is unverifiable without DNA. The CDR3 is 15 amino acids. CDR1 SNHLY and CDR2 FYNNEI come from the germline V gene. CDR3 protein: CASNTGTGSTDTQYF.

The chain couples TRBV20-1 to TRBJ1-3; the D call of TRBD1 rests on TCRdb alone, since no DNA is present to check it. The CDR3 length is 16 residues. From germline, CDR1 is DFQATT and CDR2 SNEGSKA (reference sequence). CDR3 sequence reads: CSAQVGDSTAGNTIYF.

V is TRBV4-1 and J is TRBJ2-3. CDR3 size: 14 residues. CDR1 MGHRA and CDR2 YSYEKL come from the germline V gene. The CDR3 loop reads CASSPLVMSDTQYF.

The rearrangement uses TRBV29-1 and TRBJ2-1; checking the TCRdb D call of TRBD2 is not possible without DNA. CDR3 length: 13 amino acids. CDR1 SQVTM and CDR2 ANQGSEA come from the germline V gene. Here the CDR3 reads CSVEVSGRGEQFF.

The rearrangement joins TRBV12-3 or TRBV12-4 to TRBJ2-7; TCRdb gives TRBD1 as the D gene, but with no DNA this cannot be confirmed. This CDR3 is built from 15 residues. CDR3: CASSPRDRVSYEQYF.

This sequence joins TRBV29-1 and TRBJ2-1; the D call of TRBD2 rests on TCRdb alone, since no DNA is present to check it. This CDR3 is built from 19 residues. Germline V gene lookup returns CDR1 SQVTM and CDR2 ANQGSEA. CDR3 protein: CSADPGLAGGLYKYNEQFF.

The V and J genes are TRBV30 and TRBJ1-5; TCRdb calls TRBD1, which cannot be checked without DNA. Germline CDR1 is GTSNPN and CDR2 is SVGIG (reference sequence). This CDR3 comprises 13 residues. The CDR3 protein is CAWARDDRQPQHF.

J is TRBJ1-1 and V is TRBV5-5; TCRdb calls TRBD1, which cannot be checked without DNA. This CDR3 spans 13 amino acids. Germline CDR1 is SGHKS and CDR2 is YYEKEE (reference sequence). CDR3 amino acids: CASSSPGKAEAFF.